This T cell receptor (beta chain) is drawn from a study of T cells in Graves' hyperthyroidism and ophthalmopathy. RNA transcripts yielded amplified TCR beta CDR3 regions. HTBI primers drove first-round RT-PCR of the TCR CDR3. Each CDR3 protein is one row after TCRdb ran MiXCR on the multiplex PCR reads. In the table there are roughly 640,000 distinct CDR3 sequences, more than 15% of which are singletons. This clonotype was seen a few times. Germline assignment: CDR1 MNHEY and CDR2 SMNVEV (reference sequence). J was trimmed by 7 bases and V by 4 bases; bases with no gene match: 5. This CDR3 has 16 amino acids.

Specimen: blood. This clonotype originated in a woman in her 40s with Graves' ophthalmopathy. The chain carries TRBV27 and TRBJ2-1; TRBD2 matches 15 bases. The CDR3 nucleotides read TGTGCCAGCAGTTCCCGGGGGACTAGCGGGGGGAATGAGCAGTTCTTC. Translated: CASSSRGTSGGNEQFF.